The clone carrying this TCR beta chain has more than one count but fewer than ten. Its antigen is not known. This sample was included in a study of T-cell reconstitution after alpha-beta-depleted transplantation in children. The study's findings and limits: Alpha-beta T cells present about two months after transplant were reported to originate from several hundred expanded graft clones.

CDR3 length equals 14 residues. Trimming took off 6 bases at V and 3 bases at J, with 13 bases between the two ends. Molecular barcoding with unique molecular identifiers was used for the TCRbeta library. Using its own MiXCR run on the PCR reads, TCRdb lists one record per CDR3 protein. The data show about 300,000 distinct CDR3 sequences, about 9.5% seen once. This specimen was PBMCs, taken before TCRalphabeta/CD19-depleted stem cell transplant. The receptor comes from a boy younger than two with acute myeloid leukemia, due to receive a stem cell transplant. This chain links TRBV12-3 or TRBV12-4 with TRBJ2-3; a possible D gene is TRBD2 (5 bases). The CDR3 sequence: CASSHGGRTDTQYF. The CDR3 DNA is TGTGCCAGCAGCCACGGAGGAAGGACAGATACGCAGTATTTT.